Each of the 30 T cell receptor beta chains below was sequenced from the same sample in a study of blood T cell repertoires in COVID-19. This table comes from immunoSEQ multiplex PCR, and its TCRdb copy is limited to in-frame clones, with some not included. The sample holds about 260,000 clones, around 87% seen once. The specimen sequenced was peripheral blood. These receptor sequences come from a man aged 18 to 35 with active or convalescent COVID-19.

This chain uses TRBV5-4 with TRBJ2-4, with 9 positions matching TRBD1. Trimming took 4 bases from V and 5 from J; bases not matched to a gene: 7. The CDR3 loop spans 15 amino acids. The germline CDR1 and CDR2 sequences are SGHNT and YYREEE (reference sequence). CDR3: CASSNRDRAENIQYF. CDR3 nucleotide sequence: TGTGCCAGCAGCAACCGGGACAGGGCAGAAAACATTCAGTACTTC. Together with reference TRBV5-4 and TRBJ2-4, the CDR3 gives the full variable domain: ETGVTQSPTHLIKTRGQQVTLRCSSQSGHNTVSWYQQALGQGPQFIFQYYREEENGRGNFPPRFSGLQFPNYSSELNVNALELDDSALYLCASSNRDRAENIQYFGAGTRLSVL.

CDR3 protein: CASSELTGRGPEKLFF. For the CDR3, the DNA is TGTGCCAGCAGTGAATTGACAGGTCGAGGACCGGAAAAACTGTTTTTT. The chain carries TRBV25-1 and TRBJ1-4, with D possibly matching TRBD1 (6 bases). Germline loops: CDR1 MGHDK, CDR2 SYGVNS. Trimming removed 1 base from V and 8 bases from J, with 17 bases in between. The CDR3 consists of 16 residues.

The genes are TRBV29-1 and TRBJ2-1; 10 bases are a match to TRBD2. The CDR3 covers 13 residues. CDR1 SQVTM and CDR2 ANQGSEA come from the germline V gene. J lost 2 bases, V lost 6 bases, and 1 base had no gene match. The CDR3 bases are TGCAGCGTCCTAGCGGGAGCCTACAATGAGCAGTTCTTC. Encoded protein: CSVLAGAYNEQFF.

As to this clone: Germline and junction disagree at one end, which may indicate a read error. The V and J genes are TRBV7-7 and TRBJ2-5; 8 positions agree with TRBD1. Germline assignment: CDR1 SSHAT and CDR2 FNYEAQ (reference sequence). This CDR3 region has 15 residues. For the CDR3, the DNA is TGTGCTAGCAGCTTGGACCCGGACAGGGACGAGACCCAGTACTTC. This sequence encodes CASSLDPDRDETQYF.

In DNA, the CDR3 is TGTGCCAGCAGCTCATCAGGGCCGCGGAGTCAAGAGACCCAGTACTTC. Amino acids: CASSSSGPRSQETQYF. The chain combines TRBV5-4 with TRBJ2-5, with D possibly TRBD1 on 5 matching bases. V was cut by 3 bases and J by 2 bases, with 17 bases left in between. The germline CDR1 and CDR2 sequences are SGHNT and YYREEE (reference sequence). This CDR3 has 16 amino acids.

The chain recombines TRBV19 with TRBJ2-5; D is unclear. CDR3 length: 13 residues. With 5 bases removed from V and 2 bases from J, the gap between germline ends came to 9 bases. Per the germline V gene, CDR1 is LNHDA and CDR2 is SQIVND (reference sequence). The chain's CDR3 is CASSFQFQETQYF. In DNA form, the CDR3 reads TGTGCCAGTAGTTTCCAGTTTCAAGAGACCCAGTACTTC.

V is TRBV24-1 and J is TRBJ2-3; 15 bases match TRBD2. Per germline, CDR1 KGHDR and CDR2 SFDVKD. This CDR3 is 16 amino acids long. With V trimmed by 9 bases and J by 4 bases, 7 bases remained unmatched. CDR3: CATGLAGGVGPDTQYF. CDR3 sequence (DNA): TGTGCCACCGGACTAGCGGGAGGGGTGGGGCCAGATACGCAGTATTTT.

This clone was detected once. J is TRBJ1-6 and V is TRBV5-3, with 8 bases lining up with TRBD1. TRBV5-3 is recorded as an ORF, its role being uncertain. V lost 3 bases and J lost 0; bases outside the gene matches: 8. This CDR3 has 18 residues. CDR3 amino acids: CARSYSQGAVSYNSPLHF. CDR3 nucleotides: TGTGCCAGAAGCTATAGTCAGGGGGCGGTCTCCTATAATTCACCCCTCCACTTT.

The chain carries TRBV19 and TRBJ1-1; 8 nucleotides agree with TRBD1. CDR3 length equals 12 residues. CDR1 is LNHDA and CDR2 is SQIVND in the germline V gene (reference sequence). Trimming cost V 9 bases and J 7 bases; bases outside gene matches: 7. This CDR3 reads CASHAGGDEAFF. The CDR3 DNA is TGTGCCAGCCATGCAGGGGGCGATGAAGCTTTCTTT.

V gene TRBV7-8 combines with J gene TRBJ1-1, with 9 bases that match TRBD1. This CDR3 region has 16 residues. Germline lookup yields CDR1 SGHVS and CDR2 FQNEAQ. The junction had 12 bases not matched to a gene; V was cut back by 7 bases and J by 3 bases. DNA for the CDR3: TGTGCCAGCATCACAGGGGGCGTCGGTAGGGACACTGAAGCTTTCTTT. Translating gives CASITGGVGRDTEAFF.

This rearrangement joins TRBV7-9 to TRBJ2-2; D might be TRBD1 (5 bases). V was clipped by 4 bases and J by 6 bases, with 15 bases between them. CDR1 and CDR2 (germline): SEHNR, FQNEAQ (reference sequence). This CDR3 has 15 amino acids. The CDR3 DNA sequence: TGTGCCAGCAGCTCTCCCGACAGCCTCCCCGGGGAGCTGTTTTTT. It codes for CASSSPDSLPGELFF.

The genes are TRBV25-1 and TRBJ2-1; D perhaps matches TRBD1 (5 bases). CDR3 size: 11 residues. Trimming took 7 bases from V and 10 from J, leaving 11 bases between them. Germline V lookup: CDR1 MGHDK, CDR2 SYGVNS. As DNA, the CDR3 is TGTGCCAGCACCCAGTACAGGGAGCAGTTCTTC. Amino acid sequence: CASTQYREQFF.

The chain uses TRBV19 and TRBJ2-1, with TRBD1 matching over 7 bases. The CDR3 covers 14 residues. The V gene end was trimmed by 7 bases and the J gene end by 4 bases; junction bases not matched to a gene: 7. In germline, CDR1 is LNHDA, CDR2 SQIVND (reference sequence). The CDR3 loop reads CASNRDSQYNEQFF. CDR3 nucleotide sequence: TGTGCCAGTAACCGGGACAGTCAGTACAATGAGCAGTTCTTC.

The chain carries TRBV3-1 (or the pseudogene TRBV3-2) and TRBJ1-1; tentatively, D is TRBD1 (6 bases). The CDR3 length is 14 residues. The germline V gene encodes CDR1 LGHDT and CDR2 YNNKEL (reference sequence). V lost 4 bases and J lost 3, with 12 bases in between. The CDR3 loop reads CASSRMDRDTEAFF. The CDR3 DNA reads as TGTGCCAGCAGCCGGATGGACAGAGACACTGAAGCTTTCTTT.

This chain links TRBV5-1 with TRBJ2-7; no firm D call. Germline loops: CDR1 SGHRS, CDR2 YFSETQ. CDR3 length: 13 residues. The V gene lost 0 bases and the J gene lost 4 bases, with 8 bases spanning the gap. CDR3: CASSLVDRYEQYF. The CDR3 DNA sequence: TGCGCCAGCAGCTTGGTAGATAGATACGAGCAGTACTTC.

J is TRBJ1-1 and V is TRBV18, with 9 bases that match TRBD1. V lost 5 bases to trimming and J lost 0 bases; unmatched junction nucleotides: 4. CDR1 is KGHSH, CDR2 LQKENI, per germline. The CDR3 is 15 amino acids. CDR3 DNA sequence: TGTGCCAGCTCATCTGGGACAGGGCTGAACACTGAAGCTTTCTTT. It specifies CASSSGTGLNTEAFF.

The chain couples TRBV4-3 to TRBJ2-3; TRBD1 aligns across 7 bases. Germline CDR1 reads LGHNA; CDR2 reads YSLEER. Trimming took 0 bases from V and 4 from J; bases not matched to a gene: 7. The CDR3 is made up of 16 amino acids. The CDR3 DNA reads as TGCGCCAGCAGCCAAGAGGGCAGGGGGTTTGCAGATACGCAGTATTTT. Its protein product is CASSQEGRGFADTQYF.

The CDR3 nucleotides are TGTGCCAGCAGCTTGGTTTTGGCAGGGGGTATGGTCCGACGGGACGAGCAGTACTTC. Encoded protein: CASSLVLAGGMVRRDEQYF. The V and J genes are TRBV5-4 and TRBJ2-7; 7 nucleotides align to TRBD1. V was pared by 0 bases and J by 5 bases, with 20 bases of the junction left unmatched. The germline gives CDR1 SGHNT, CDR2 YYREEE (reference sequence). The CDR3 consists of 19 residues.

The rearrangement uses TRBV5-1 and TRBJ2-3, with D possibly being TRBD2 (6 bases). Germline V gene lookup returns CDR1 SGHRS and CDR2 YFSETQ. V was cut by 4 bases and J by 2 bases, with 11 bases left in between. The CDR3 spans 14 residues. CDR3 DNA: TGCGCCAGCAGCAAGCAGGACTACACAGATACGCAGTATTTT. The encoded protein is CASSKQDYTDTQYF.

The chain joins TRBV2 to TRBJ2-2; D unresolved. The ends were cut back, 7 bases at V and 2 bases at J, with 5 bases in the middle. The germline V gene has CDR1 SNHLY and CDR2 FYNNEI. The CDR3 sequence is 12 residues long. This chain's CDR3 is CASTRNTGELFF. CDR3 coding DNA: TGTGCCAGCACCAGAAACACCGGGGAGCTGTTTTTT. Complete variable domain (other parts from reference TRBV2 and TRBJ2-2): EPEVTQTPSHQVTQMGQEVILRCVPISNHLYFYWYRQILGQKVEFLVSFYNNEISEKSEIFDDQFSVERPDGSNFTLKIRSTKLEDSAMYFCASTRNTGELFFGEGSRLTVL.

The chain is built from TRBV7-3 and TRBJ2-1; TRBD2 matches 11 bases. The CDR3 length is 14 residues. The ends lost 5 bases at V and 5 bases at J; junction bases unmatched: 2. The germline CDR1 and CDR2 sequences are SGHTA and FQGTGA. CDR3 nucleotides: TGTGCCAGCAGCCTGACTAGCGGGGACAATGAGCAGTTCTTC. Translation gives CASSLTSGDNEQFF.

This chain uses TRBV9 with TRBJ1-5, with D possibly TRBD1 on 6 matching bases. The CDR3 has 15 residues. Deletions cut 0 bases from V and 4 bases from J, with 11 bases between. Germline CDR1 SGDLS, CDR2 YYNGEE. The CDR3 bases are TGTGCCAGCAGCGTAGATGCAGGGACAAATCAGCCCCAGCATTTT. Translating gives CASSVDAGTNQPQHF. Complete variable domain (other parts from reference TRBV9 and TRBJ1-5): DSGVTQTPKHLITATGQRVTLRCSPRSGDLSVYWYQQSLDQGLQFLIQYYNGEERAKGNILERFSAQQFPDLHSELNLSSLELGDSALYFCASSVDAGTNQPQHFGDGTRLSIL.

This chain connects TRBV7-2 to TRBJ1-4, with a tentative D call TRBD1 (5 bases). Trimming shortened V by 7 bases and J by 2 bases, and 17 bases separated the two germline ends. Germline V gene lookup returns CDR1 SGHTA and CDR2 FQGNSA. The CDR3 covers 16 residues. CDR3 sequence: CASTPGPRQTNEKLFF. CDR3 DNA sequence: TGTGCCAGCACCCCCGGCCCGAGACAGACTAATGAAAAACTGTTTTTT.

The rearrangement uses TRBV12-3 or TRBV12-4 and TRBJ1-5, with D uncertain. V lost 3 bases to trimming and J lost 7 bases, with 7 bases between them. The CDR3 loop spans 12 amino acids. CDR3 amino acids: CASSLSGQPQHF. The CDR3 DNA reads TGTGCCAGCAGTTTGAGCGGCCAGCCCCAGCATTTT.

This chain joins TRBV7-9 and TRBJ2-2, with TRBD2 identical over 8 bases. Per the germline V gene, CDR1 is SEHNR and CDR2 is FQNEAQ (reference sequence). The CDR3 has 16 amino acids. With 4 bases clipped from V and 6 bases from J, the junction kept 10 bases outside the gene matches. This CDR3 reads CASSSPSGSIAGELFF. DNA for the CDR3: TGTGCCAGCAGCTCTCCGAGCGGGAGTATTGCCGGGGAGCTGTTTTTT.

The chain is built from TRBV6-5 and TRBJ1-6; no clear D. This CDR3 is 13 amino acids long. The V gene's germline CDR1 is MNHEY and CDR2 SVGAGI. The V and J ends lost 0 bases and 9 bases respectively, with 6 bases between them. The CDR3: CASSYSLGSPLHF. In DNA, the CDR3 is TGTGCCAGCAGTTACTCTCTAGGTTCACCCCTCCACTTT.

The gene calls are TRBV18 and TRBJ2-3; TRBD2 is a possible D gene (5 bases). CDR1 and CDR2 from the germline V gene are KGHSH and LQKENI. The germline V and J ends were trimmed by 5 bases and 5 bases, with 11 bases remaining between them. This CDR3 contains 13 residues. The CDR3 region has the DNA TGTGCCAGCTCAACGACTCGGGGAGATACGCAGTATTTT. Amino acids: CASSTTRGDTQYF.

The V gene is TRBV7-9, the J gene TRBJ1-5; 8 bases are shared with TRBD1. The ends lost 2 bases at V and 7 bases at J; junction bases unmatched: 4. Germline CDR1 and CDR2: SEHNR and FQNEAQ (reference sequence). This CDR3 spans 14 amino acids. The CDR3 protein is CASSLSGGLQPQHF. CDR3 bases: TGTGCCAGCAGCTTATCAGGGGGCCTACAGCCCCAGCATTTT.

This clone was recorded only once. One end of the junction does not line up with germline, which may come from a read error. This chain joins TRBV6-5 and TRBJ2-3; D might be TRBD1 (5 bases). The CDR3 length is 15 residues. The V gene's germline CDR1 is MNHEY and CDR2 SVGAGI. The CDR3 is CASSYSGRSTDTQYF. CDR3 nucleotides: TGTGCCAGCAGTTACTCGGGGCGTAGCACGGATACGCAGTATTTT.

The V gene is TRBV5-1, the J gene TRBJ2-6; D is uncertain. V was pared by 7 bases and J by 8 bases, with 16 bases between. The CDR3 has 14 amino acids. The germline V gene has CDR1 SGHRS and CDR2 YFSETQ. This CDR3 reads CASSTVLVSNVLTF. In DNA, the CDR3 is TGCGCCAGCTCAACAGTTTTGGTGTCCAACGTCCTGACTTTC.